Here is one T cell receptor (beta chain) with its context. This clone was observed once. What this receptor recognizes is not known. Per-base qualities were not stored, and no clone one base away is much larger. These data are taken from a study of PD-1 blockade in classical Hodgkin lymphoma (dated by TCRdb to about 2020). Regarding the research as a whole: Nivolumab dosing was 3 mg/kg intravenously every 2 weeks, continuing until either disease progression or unacceptable toxicity. To define a peripheral blood immune signature of response to PD-1 blockade in classical Hodgkin lymphoma, the study combined TCR beta sequencing with CyTOF.

V is reduced by 6 bases and J by 6 bases, leaving a spacing of 13 bases between them. The CDR3 goes from the cysteine to the phenylalanine over 13 residues. The DNA shown is the 39-base CDR3, in frame from base 1. CDR1 and CDR2 were assigned from the germline V gene as SGHTS and YDEGEE. The Qiagen DNeasy kit was used to extract genomic DNA from unsorted PBMCs and from the negatively selected CD4+ and CD8+ fractions. Amplification of TCR beta CDR3 regions was done by immunoSEQ multiplex PCR with primers that anneal to V and J segments. A synthetic immune receptor repertoire was used to minimize amplification bias, and remaining bias was computationally removed after sequencing. The original methods were these. Repertoire diversity was quantified as the Shannon entropy index using custom Python scripts. Unsorted, CD4+ and CD8+ repertoires were analyzed separately, except for combined analyses in which CD4+ and CD8+ sequences were merged in silico. Clonal expansion was defined as at least a 2-fold frequency increase after treatment relative to C1D1, with a pseudocount of 0.5 for undetected baseline clones. Clones with 0 or 1 copy at C1D1 were defined as singleton clones, while clones with 2 or more copies were defined as non-singleton clones. Clones expanded in unsorted samples were labelled as CD4+, CD8+ or unknown by matching protein sequences in sorted samples from the same patient. Wilcoxon tests on paired samples were used to test changes in diversity from C1D1 to C4D1. In its TCRdb copy, this immuneACCESS table keeps in-frame sequences only and misses some clones. Where compared with another copy, unresolved V genes explain less than half of these, and the others have no known cause. V and J calls and clone size are as listed in that table; D and trimming were resolved from the DNA. This sample comprises 80,000 to 100,000 clones, 92% of them detected only once. The ten largest clonotypes hold 2.5% to 3.5% of the sample.

Overall study outcomes, separate from this receptor: Baseline diversity similar to that of newly diagnosed patients was observed in trial patients achieving complete response, whereas significantly lower diversity was observed in partial responders and progressors. The study was limited to a single clinical trial cohort, and causes of repertoire differences, possibly disease activity or prior therapy, remained undefined. Newly diagnosed patients were reported to have lower baseline TCR diversity than healthy donors, and relapsed/refractory patients were reported to have lower baseline TCR diversity still. Patients starting nivolumab less than 1 year after ASCT had lower diversity and were excluded from later analyses to avoid confounding by immune reconstitution. A significant rise by C4D1 was seen in CD4+ but not CD8+ TCR diversity (p=0.0027 vs p=0.16), with the rise being most apparent in complete responders (p=0.02).

The sample's time point label, in plain terms: cycle 1 day 1 (C1D1), immediately before nivolumab initiation. All trial patients had relapsed after autologous stem cell transplantation, with cohorts A, B and C differing in prior brentuximab vedotin exposure. The trial cohort included 45 to 65 patients with relapsed/refractory classical Hodgkin lymphoma, and each patient had a best overall response of complete response, partial response or progressive disease. In the multi-cohort phase II CheckMate 205 trial, trial patients received single-agent nivolumab. An independent review committee assessed best overall response by applying the 2007 International Working Group response criteria. Trial PBMCs were collected immediately before nivolumab initiation (C1D1) and during therapy at cycle 2 day 1 and cycle 4 day 1. Peripheral blood was collected in 8 mL Vacutainer Cell Preparation Tubes, from which PBMCs were isolated by centrifugation and then cryopreserved.

The V and J genes are TRBV5-8 and TRBJ1-5; confidence is insufficient to name the D gene. This sample comprised peripheral blood mononuclear cells (PBMCs), obtained at baseline. This receptor was obtained from a human donor with classical Hodgkin lymphoma. Here is the DNA: TGTGCCAGCACCCAGATCCCGTCTCAGCCCCAGCATTTT. Its protein reads: CASTQIPSQPQHF.